This TCR beta chain stems from a study of Ad26.COV2.S vaccination and SARS-CoV-2 variants. As for the study in general: Among those in the COV1001 Ad26.COV2.S trial arm was the donor. Ad26.COV2.S, an intramuscular injection, was given once or twice 56 days apart.

This clone turned up a few times. Its matching antigen is unknown. Findings and caveats of the study: Vaccinees displayed broader spike-specific TCR repertoires than placebo recipients. It is possible that the TCR breadth and depth analyses underestimated the total T cell responses.

Treatment given: 15 to 20 received Ad26.COV2.S at low or high dose, single or two shots; roughly five received placebo; per-sample allocation not given. Samples analyzed were those drawn on day 63 after the first vaccine or placebo injection. The repertoire was sequenced with immunoSEQ multiplex PCR; TCRdb's copy has only in-frame clones and lacks some. The sample includes approximately 350,000 clones, around 87% of them seen just once. Germline CDR1 and CDR2: SNHLY and FYNNEI. The CDR3 sequence is 13 residues long. V gave up 7 bases and J gave up 5 bases, with 12 bases separating them. Sequencing was performed on peripheral blood, taken in a trial of Ad26.COV2.S vaccine versus placebo. This receptor was taken from a person between 18 and 60 years old who received the Ad26.COV2.S COVID-19 vaccine or a placebo. The J gene is TRBJ2-1, the V gene TRBV2, with a weak D call TRBD2 (6 bases). CDR3 nucleotide sequence: TGTGCCAGCATTCGGGACTTTGACAATGAGCAGTTCTTC. This encodes CASIRDFDNEQFF.